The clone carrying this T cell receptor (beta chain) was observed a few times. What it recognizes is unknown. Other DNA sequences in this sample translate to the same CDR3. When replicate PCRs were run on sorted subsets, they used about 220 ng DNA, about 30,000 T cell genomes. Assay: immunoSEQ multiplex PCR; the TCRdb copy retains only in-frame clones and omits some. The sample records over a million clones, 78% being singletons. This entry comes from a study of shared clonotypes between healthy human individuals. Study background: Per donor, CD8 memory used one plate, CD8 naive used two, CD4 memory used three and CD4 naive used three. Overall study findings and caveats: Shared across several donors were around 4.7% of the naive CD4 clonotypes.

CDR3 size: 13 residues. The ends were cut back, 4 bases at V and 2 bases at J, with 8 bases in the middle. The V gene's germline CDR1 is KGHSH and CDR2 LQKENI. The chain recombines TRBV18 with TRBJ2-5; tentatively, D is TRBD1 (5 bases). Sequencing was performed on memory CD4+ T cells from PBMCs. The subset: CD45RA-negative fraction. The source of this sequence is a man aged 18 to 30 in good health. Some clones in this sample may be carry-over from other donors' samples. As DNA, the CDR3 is TGTGCCAGCTCACTGCAGGGACAAGAGACCCAGTACTTC. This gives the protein CASSLQGQETQYF.